Described below is a single TCR beta chain sequence and its context. Use of 60 Vbeta and 13 Jbeta primers characterized the PCR. Method: immunoSEQ multiplex PCR; TCRdb's copy keeps in-frame clones and lacks some. The table has fewer than 150,000 clones, 73% seen once. The source of the sample is a study of cytomegalovirus exposure and HLA in healthy donors. The CDR3 is made up of 16 amino acids. With 2 bases removed from V and 3 bases from J, the gap between germline ends came to 16 bases. Germline V lookup: CDR1 KGHSH, CDR2 LQKENI. Sequenced material: PBMCs. The receptor's source is a human donor in good health. The V call is TRBV18, the J call TRBJ2-5; D remains ambiguous. CDR3 in DNA: TGTGCCAGCTCACCAGCTTCCGGAGCTATCAAAGAGACCCAGTACTTC. It is translated as CASSPASGAIKETQYF.